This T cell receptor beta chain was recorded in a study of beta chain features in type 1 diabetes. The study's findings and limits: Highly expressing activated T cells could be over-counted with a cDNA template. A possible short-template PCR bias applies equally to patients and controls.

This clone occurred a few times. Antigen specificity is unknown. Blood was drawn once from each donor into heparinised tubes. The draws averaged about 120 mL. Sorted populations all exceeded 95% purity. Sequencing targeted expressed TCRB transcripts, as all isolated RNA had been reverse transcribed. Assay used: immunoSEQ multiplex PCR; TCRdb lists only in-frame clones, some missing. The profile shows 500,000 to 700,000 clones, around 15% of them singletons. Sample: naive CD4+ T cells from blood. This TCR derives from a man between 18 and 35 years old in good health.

This CDR3 is CASSPRDRVFETQYF. CDR3 DNA sequence: TGTGCCAGCAGTCCTCGGGACAGGGTCTTTGAGACCCAGTACTTC. The rearrangement uses TRBV25-1 and TRBJ2-5; TRBD1 matches 9 bases. Germline V gives CDR1 MGHDK, CDR2 SYGVNS. J gave up 5 bases and V 5 bases, and 9 bases lay outside the gene matches. The CDR3 totals 15 residues.